The clone carrying this T cell receptor beta chain turned up a few times. Antigen specificity is unknown. The data derive from a study of identical twins' blood T cells. At the level of the study: Roughly 6 alpha and about six beta libraries together yielded about 46 million reads.

Each TCR cDNA library carried sample-specific barcodes on both ends. TCRdb ran MiXCR on the 5' RACE reads and lists one entry per CDR3 protein. The sample comprises 300,000 to 450,000 distinct CDR3 sequences, 28% of which are singletons, and more than 5.5% rests with the top ten. CDR3 length equals 13 residues. V was pared by 8 bases and J by 1 base, with 12 bases between. Germline V gives CDR1 MDHEN, CDR2 SYDVKM. Study outcomes and limitations: Mainly, cloneset size products determined shared clonotypes, twins included.

The clonotype comes from a woman aged 18-50 years in good health. The chain employs TRBV28 and TRBJ2-7; D gene ambiguous. The sequencing sample was made of PBMCs. CDR3 sequence (DNA): TGTGCCAGCGGAAATACCGGGTCCTACGAGCAGTACTTC. As protein: CASGNTGSYEQYF.